A selection of T cell receptor beta chains follows, all from one sample in a study of T cell responses to AZD1222 COVID-19 vaccine. TCRdb's copy holds only in-frame clones and misses some; the assay was immunoSEQ multiplex PCR. This repertoire shows 75,000 to 90,000 clones, 70% to 90% found once; its top ten account for approximately 3.6%. Sequenced here: peripheral blood, sampled 28 days after the second AZD1222 dose. The receptors come from an adult who received the AZD1222 COVID-19 vaccine. Each CDR3 is given with its conserved first and last residue. A D gene is named only where the DNA matches it firmly. The size entry is marked missing in some rows and otherwise reads once, few, many or a size class.

D gene	V gene	clone size	J gene	CDR3 DNA	CDR3 protein
TRBD1	TRBV19	.	TRBJ2-6	TGTGCCAGTAGTTCACAGGGGGCGCCCGGGGCCAACGTCCTGACTTTC	CASSSQGAPGANVLTF
TRBD1	TRBV19	.	TRBJ2-1	TGTGCCAGTAGTAACCCGACAGGGTTAGGCAATGAGCAGTTCTTC	CASSNPTGLGNEQFF
TRBD2	TRBV28	.	TRBJ2-7	TGTGCCAGCACCCCCGGGACTAGAAAAGGCGAGCAGTACTTC	CASTPGTRKGEQYF
.	TRBV7-3	.	TRBJ2-5	TGTGCCAGCAGCTTCGTCGGAGGTGCGAACCAAGAGACCCAGTACTTC	CASSFVGGANQETQYF
TRBD2	TRBV7-2	.	TRBJ2-5	TGTGCCAGCAGACTTGGACTAGCGGGGGAGACCCAGTACTTC	CASRLGLAGETQYF
.	TRBV7-9	.	TRBJ2-5	TGTGCCAGCAGCTTATTTGCCGATCAAGAGACCCAGTACTTC	CASSLFADQETQYF
TRBD1	TRBV7-3	few	TRBJ2-7	TGTGCCAGCAGCCTAACTACCGGGACAGCCTACGAGCAGTACTTC	CASSLTTGTAYEQYF
.	TRBV7-8	.	TRBJ1-1	TGTGCCAGCAGCGAGGCGGTGGGAGCCATGAACACTGAAGCTTTCTTT	CASSEAVGAMNTEAFF
TRBD1	TRBV28	.	TRBJ2-6	TGTGCCAGCAGTCCTTGGGGACAGGGGAGGTCTGGGGCCAACGTCCTGACTTTC	CASSPWGQGRSGANVLTF
TRBD1	TRBV28	few	TRBJ1-1	TGTGCCAGCAGTCTACAGGGGGGGACTGAAGCTTTCTTT	CASSLQGGTEAFF
TRBD2	TRBV7-2	.	TRBJ2-3	TGTGCCAGCAGCTTAGTTAGCGGGGGGGCCCCAGATACGCAGTATTTT	CASSLVSGGAPDTQYF
.	TRBV21-1	.	TRBJ2-1	TGTGCCAGCAGCAAAGGTTATCCAGGGGCGATCTACAATGAGCAGTTCTTC	CASSKGYPGAIYNEQFF
.	TRBV7-2	.	TRBJ1-2	TGTGCCAGCAGCTTAGCGCTTAGTTTGAAAGGTGGCTACACCTTC	CASSLALSLKGGYTF
TRBD1	TRBV19	.	TRBJ1-2	TGTGCCAGTACGGACAGGGAGGGTGGCTACACCTTC	CASTDREGGYTF
TRBD1	TRBV6-4	.	TRBJ1-2	TGTGCCAGCAGTGAGGGGACAGGGTTCAACTATGGCTACACCTTC	CASSEGTGFNYGYTF
TRBD1	TRBV18	.	TRBJ1-4	TGTGCCAGCTCACCACGCGGGCAGGGGGCCGATGAAAAACTGTTTTTT	CASSPRGQGADEKLFF
.	TRBV5-1	.	TRBJ1-1	TGCGCCAGCACTGGGGGGAACACTGAAGCTTTCTTT	CASTGGNTEAFF
.	TRBV5-4	.	TRBJ1-1	TGTGCCAGCAGCTTGGCCGGAGGGGGGAACACTGAAGCTTTCTTT	CASSLAGGGNTEAFF
TRBD1	TRBV28	.	TRBJ1-2	TGTGCCAGCAGTACCGGACAGGTCTATGGCTACACCTTC	CASSTGQVYGYTF
TRBD2	TRBV5-4	few	TRBJ2-1	TGTGCCAGCAGCTCTAGGACTAGCAGATACAATGAGCAGTTCTTC	CASSSRTSRYNEQFF
.	TRBV5-6	.	TRBJ2-1	TGTGCCAGCAGCTTGATCTGGAATGAGCAGTTCTTC	CASSLIWNEQFF